This T cell receptor beta chain is from a study of blood T cell repertoires in COVID-19. CDR3 length: 15 amino acids. V lost 3 bases, J lost 5 bases, and 14 bases lay in between. Germline-derived CDR1 and CDR2 are SGHAT and FQNNGV. Per the original data handling: From reference gene primer amplification, estimates of nucleated cell counts were derived. The method was immunoSEQ multiplex PCR; TCRdb's version includes in-frame clones alone and lacks a portion of them. V and J calls and clone size are those listed in that table; D and trimming were worked out from the DNA. The table has about 70,000 clones, roughly 80% seen once; the top ten hold about 9.8%.

The J gene is TRBJ2-1, the V gene TRBV11-2, with D unresolved. The specimen was peripheral blood. The receptor was derived from a woman older than 75 with acute or convalescent COVID-19. CDR3 in amino acids: CASSLAGTDHNEQFF. The CDR3 nucleotides are TGTGCCAGCAGCTTGGCAGGCACCGATCACAATGAGCAGTTCTTC. The full variable domain, in which reference TRBV11-2 and TRBJ2-1 provide the parts outside the CDR3, is EAGVAQSPRYKIIEKRQSVAFWCNPISGHATLYWYQQILGQGPKLLIQFQNNGVVDDSQLPKDRFSAERLKGVDSTLKIQPAKLEDSAVYLCASSLAGTDHNEQFFGPGTRLTVL.